This T cell receptor (beta chain) was retrieved from a study of cytomegalovirus exposure and HLA in healthy donors. General study points: The study designated 150 or so TCR beta chains cytomegalovirus-associated.

With regard to this clone: No antigen is known for it.

Every donor was a healthy person donating bone marrow. Unrecorded immune exposures were likely, despite nominal health at sampling. PCR employed 60 Vbeta and 13 Jbeta primers. Assay: immunoSEQ multiplex PCR; the TCRdb copy retains only in-frame clones and omits some. The profile shows about 95,000 clones, 70% to 85% of them singletons. Sequencing was done on a sample of PBMCs. The clonotype comes from a man in his 60s in good health and CMV-seronegative.

CDR3: CARGHAFLQSGNTIYF. The CDR3 DNA reads as TGTGCCAGAGGACATGCGTTCCTCCAATCTGGAAACACCATATATTTT. V usage is TRBV21-1 and J usage is TRBJ1-3; the table calls TRBD1, which could not be checked here. TRBV21-1 is a pseudogene segment. CDR3 size: 16 residues.